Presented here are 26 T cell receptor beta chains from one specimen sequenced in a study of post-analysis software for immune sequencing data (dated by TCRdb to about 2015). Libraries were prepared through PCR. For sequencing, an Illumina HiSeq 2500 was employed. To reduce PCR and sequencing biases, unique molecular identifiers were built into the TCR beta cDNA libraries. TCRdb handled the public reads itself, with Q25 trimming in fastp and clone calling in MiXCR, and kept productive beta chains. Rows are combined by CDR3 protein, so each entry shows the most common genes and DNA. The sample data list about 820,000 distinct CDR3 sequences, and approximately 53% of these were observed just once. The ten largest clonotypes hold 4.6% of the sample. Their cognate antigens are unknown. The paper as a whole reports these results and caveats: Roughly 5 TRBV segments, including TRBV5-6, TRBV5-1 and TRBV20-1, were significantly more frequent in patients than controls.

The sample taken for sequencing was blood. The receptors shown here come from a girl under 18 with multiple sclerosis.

In nucleotides, the CDR3 is TGTGCCTGGAGGAGGGAGGGGCGTGATCAGCCCCAGCATTTT. It translates to CAWRREGRDQPQHF. V usage is TRBV30 and J usage is TRBJ1-5; the D gene is possibly TRBD1 (5 bases). Looked up from germline, CDR1 is GTSNPN and CDR2 is SVGIG (reference sequence). Between the trimmed V and J ends, which lost 3 bases and 5 bases, there was a span of 14 bases. The CDR3 totals 14 residues.

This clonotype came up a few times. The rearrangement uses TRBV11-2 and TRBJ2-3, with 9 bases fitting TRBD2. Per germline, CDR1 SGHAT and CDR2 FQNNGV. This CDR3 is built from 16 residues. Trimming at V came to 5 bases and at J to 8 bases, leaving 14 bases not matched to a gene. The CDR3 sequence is CASSVTTSGRGSTQYF. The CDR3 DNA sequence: TGTGCCAGCAGCGTCACGACTAGCGGACGAGGTAGTACGCAGTATTTT.

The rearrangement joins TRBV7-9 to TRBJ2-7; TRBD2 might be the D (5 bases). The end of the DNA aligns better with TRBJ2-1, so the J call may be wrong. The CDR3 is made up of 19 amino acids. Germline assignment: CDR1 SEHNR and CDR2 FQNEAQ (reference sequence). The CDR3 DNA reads TGTGCCAGCAGCTTAGAATTTTTCGGGGTAAGCGCTTCGGGCGATGAGCAGTTCTTC. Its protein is CASSLEFFGVSASGDEQFF.

The CDR3 bases are TGTGCCAGCAGCTTAACAAGCGGGGGGCGCACAGATACGCAGTATTTT. Translating it yields CASSLTSGGRTDTQYF. The chain is built from TRBV7-3 and TRBJ2-3; 9 bases map to TRBD2. This CDR3 spans 16 amino acids. The J segment lost 1 base and the V segment lost 0 bases, leaving 2 bases of the junction unmatched. From germline, CDR1 is SGHTA and CDR2 FQGTGA.

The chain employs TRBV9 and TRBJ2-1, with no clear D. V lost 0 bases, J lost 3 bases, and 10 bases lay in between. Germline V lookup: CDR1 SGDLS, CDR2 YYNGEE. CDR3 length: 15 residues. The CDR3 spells CASSVGESNYNEQFF. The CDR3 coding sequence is TGTGCCAGCAGCGTAGGAGAGTCCAACTACAATGAGCAGTTCTTC.

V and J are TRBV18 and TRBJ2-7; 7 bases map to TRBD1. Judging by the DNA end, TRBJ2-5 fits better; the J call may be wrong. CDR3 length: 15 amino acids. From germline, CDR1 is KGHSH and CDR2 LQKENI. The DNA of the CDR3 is TGTGCCAGCTCACCACGAGAGGGGGCTTTGAAGACCCAGTACTTC. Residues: CASSPREGALKTQYF.

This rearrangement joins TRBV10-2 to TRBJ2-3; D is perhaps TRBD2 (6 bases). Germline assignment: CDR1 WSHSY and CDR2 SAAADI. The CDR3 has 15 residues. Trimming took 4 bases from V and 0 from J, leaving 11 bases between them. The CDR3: CASSGAGPSTDTQYF. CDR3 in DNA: TGCGCCAGCAGTGGGGCGGGGCCTAGCACAGATACGCAGTATTTT.

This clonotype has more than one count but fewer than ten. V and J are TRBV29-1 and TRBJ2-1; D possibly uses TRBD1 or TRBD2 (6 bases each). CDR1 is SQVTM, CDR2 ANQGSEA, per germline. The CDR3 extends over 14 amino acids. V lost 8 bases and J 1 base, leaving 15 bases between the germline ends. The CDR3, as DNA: TGCAGCTCCCATAGGGGGGTATCCTACAATGAGCAGTTCTTC. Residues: CSSHRGVSYNEQFF.

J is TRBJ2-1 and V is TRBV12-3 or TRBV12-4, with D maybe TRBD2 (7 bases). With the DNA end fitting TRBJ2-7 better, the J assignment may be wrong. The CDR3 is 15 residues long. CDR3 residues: CASSFAGASYNEQYF. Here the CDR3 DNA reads TGTGCCAGCAGTTTCGCGGGGGCCTCCTACAATGAGCAGTACTTC.

In nucleotides, the CDR3 is TGCGCCAGCAGCTTGGGGCTAGCGGCGGCCGGGGAGCTGTTTTTT. Its protein is CASSLGLAAAGELFF. The genes are TRBV5-1 and TRBJ2-2, with 7 bases that match TRBD2. The CDR3 loop spans 15 amino acids. Germline V gives CDR1 SGHRS, CDR2 YFSETQ. V dropped 0 bases and J dropped 6; count of bases not matched to a gene: 5.

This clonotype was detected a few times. CDR3 region: CASRPPASYEQYF. DNA of the CDR3: TGTGCCAGCAGACCTCCTGCCTCCTACGAGCAGTACTTC. The chain combines TRBV6-2 or TRBV6-3 with TRBJ2-7; D unresolved. The V end lost 6 bases, the J end lost 0 bases, and 9 bases lay between the germline ends. CDR1 MNHEY and CDR2 SVGEGT come from the germline V gene. The CDR3 extends over 13 amino acids.

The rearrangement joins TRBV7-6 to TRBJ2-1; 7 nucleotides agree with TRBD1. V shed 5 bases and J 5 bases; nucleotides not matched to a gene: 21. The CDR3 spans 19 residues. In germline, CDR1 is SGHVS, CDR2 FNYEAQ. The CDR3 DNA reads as TGTGCCAGCAGCCAGGGGACAGCACCCCTTCTGACAGAGAACAATGAGCAGTTCTTC. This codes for CASSQGTAPLLTENNEQFF.

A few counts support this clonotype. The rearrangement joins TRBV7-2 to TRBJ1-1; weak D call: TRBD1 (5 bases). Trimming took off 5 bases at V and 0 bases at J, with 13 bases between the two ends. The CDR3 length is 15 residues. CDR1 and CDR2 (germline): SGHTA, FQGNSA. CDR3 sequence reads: CASSPWGGMNTEAFF. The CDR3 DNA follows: TGTGCCAGCAGCCCCTGGGGCGGTATGAACACTGAAGCTTTCTTT. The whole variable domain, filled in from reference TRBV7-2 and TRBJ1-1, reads GAGVSQSPSNKVTEKGKDVELRCDPISGHTALYWYRQSLGQGLEFLIYFQGNSAPDKSGLPSDRFSAERTGGSVSTLTIQRTQQEDSAVYLCASSPWGGMNTEAFFGQGTRLTVV.

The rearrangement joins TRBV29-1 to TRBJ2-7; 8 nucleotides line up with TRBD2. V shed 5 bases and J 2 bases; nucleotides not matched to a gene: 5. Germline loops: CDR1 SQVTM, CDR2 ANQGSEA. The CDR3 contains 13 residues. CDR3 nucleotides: TGCAGCGTTAAGACTAGCGTGGCCTACGAGCAGTACTTC. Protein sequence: CSVKTSVAYEQYF.

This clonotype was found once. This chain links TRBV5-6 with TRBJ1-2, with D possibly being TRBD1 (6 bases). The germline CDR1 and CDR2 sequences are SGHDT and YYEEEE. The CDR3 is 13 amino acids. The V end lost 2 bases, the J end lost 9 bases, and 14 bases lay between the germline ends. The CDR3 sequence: CASSFPPGARYTF. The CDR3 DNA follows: TGTGCCAGCAGCTTTCCTCCGGGGGCTCGCTACACCTTC.

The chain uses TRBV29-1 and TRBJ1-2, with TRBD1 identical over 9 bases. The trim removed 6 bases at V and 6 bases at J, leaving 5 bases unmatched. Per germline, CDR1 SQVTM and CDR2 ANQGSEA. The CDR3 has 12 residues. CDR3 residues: CSVPGQGDGYTF. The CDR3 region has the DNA TGCAGCGTCCCGGGACAGGGAGATGGCTACACCTTC.

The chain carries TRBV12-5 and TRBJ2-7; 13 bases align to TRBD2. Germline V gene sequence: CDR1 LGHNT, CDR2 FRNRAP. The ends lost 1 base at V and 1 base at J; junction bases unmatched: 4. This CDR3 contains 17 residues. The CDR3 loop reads CASGLARLAGGSYEQYF. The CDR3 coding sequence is TGTGCTAGTGGTTTGGCCCGACTAGCGGGAGGATCCTACGAGCAGTACTTC.

The CDR3 is CSAREMKNTNEQFF. CDR3 bases: TGCAGTGCTAGAGAAATGAAAAATACGAATGAGCAGTTCTTC. The J gene is TRBJ2-1, the V gene TRBV20-1, with D unclear. Germline CDR1 is DFQATT and CDR2 is SNEGSKA (reference sequence). The CDR3 totals 14 residues. Trimming took 0 bases from V and 7 from J, leaving 13 bases between them.

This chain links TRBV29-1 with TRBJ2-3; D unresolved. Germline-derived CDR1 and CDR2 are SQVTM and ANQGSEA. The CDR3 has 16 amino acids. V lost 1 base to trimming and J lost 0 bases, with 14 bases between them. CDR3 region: CSVEGGSRSSTDTQYF. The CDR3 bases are TGCAGCGTTGAAGGAGGTTCGCGGAGTAGCACAGATACGCAGTATTTT.

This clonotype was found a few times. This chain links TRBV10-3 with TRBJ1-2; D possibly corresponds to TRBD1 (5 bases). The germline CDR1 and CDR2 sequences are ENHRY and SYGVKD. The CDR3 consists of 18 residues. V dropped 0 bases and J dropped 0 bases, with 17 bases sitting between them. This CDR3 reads CAISESGQGGIANYGYTF. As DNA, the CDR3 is TGTGCCATCAGTGAGTCTGGTCAGGGCGGTATAGCTAACTATGGCTACACCTTC.

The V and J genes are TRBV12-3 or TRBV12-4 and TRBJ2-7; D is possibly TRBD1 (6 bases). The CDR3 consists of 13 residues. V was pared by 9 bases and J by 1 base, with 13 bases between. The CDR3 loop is CASNRDKSYEQYF. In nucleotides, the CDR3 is TGTGCCAGTAACCGGGACAAATCCTACGAGCAGTACTTC.

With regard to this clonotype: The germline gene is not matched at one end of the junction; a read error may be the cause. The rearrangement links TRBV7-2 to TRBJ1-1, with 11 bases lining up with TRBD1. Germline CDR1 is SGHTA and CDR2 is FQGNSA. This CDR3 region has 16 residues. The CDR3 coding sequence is TGTGCCAGCGGCTTGGACAGGGGGCGCCGTGCCACTGAAGCTTTCTTT. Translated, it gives CASGLDRGRRATEAFF.

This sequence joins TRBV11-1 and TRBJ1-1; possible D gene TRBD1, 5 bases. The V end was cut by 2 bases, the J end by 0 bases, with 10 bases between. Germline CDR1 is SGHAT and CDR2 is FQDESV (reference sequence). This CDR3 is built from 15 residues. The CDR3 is CASSLLRTLNTEAFF. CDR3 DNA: TGTGCCAGCAGCTTATTGAGGACACTGAACACTGAAGCTTTCTTT. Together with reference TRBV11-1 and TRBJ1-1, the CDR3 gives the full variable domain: EAEVAQSPRYKITEKSQAVAFWCDPISGHATLYWYRQILGQGPELLVQFQDESVVDDSQLPKDRFSAERLKGVDSTLKIQPAELGDSAMYLCASSLLRTLNTEAFFGQGTRLTVV.

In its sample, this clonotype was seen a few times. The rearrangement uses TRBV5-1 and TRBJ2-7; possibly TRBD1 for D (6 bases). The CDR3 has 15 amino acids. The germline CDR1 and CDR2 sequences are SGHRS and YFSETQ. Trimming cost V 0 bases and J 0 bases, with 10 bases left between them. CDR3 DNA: TGCGCCAGCAGCTTGGGACAGGTCCTCTCCTACGAGCAGTACTTC. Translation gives CASSLGQVLSYEQYF.

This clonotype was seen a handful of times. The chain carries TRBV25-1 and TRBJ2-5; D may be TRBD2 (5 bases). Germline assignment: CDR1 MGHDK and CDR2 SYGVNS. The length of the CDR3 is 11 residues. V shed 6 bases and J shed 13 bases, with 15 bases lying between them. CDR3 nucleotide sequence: TGTGCCAGCAGGACGGAGAGGAGGTTGTACTTC. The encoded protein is CASRTERRLYF.

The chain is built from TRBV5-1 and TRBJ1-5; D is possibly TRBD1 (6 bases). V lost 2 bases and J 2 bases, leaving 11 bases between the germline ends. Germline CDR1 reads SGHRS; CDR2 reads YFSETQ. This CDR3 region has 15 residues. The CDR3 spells CASSFSGAGNQPQHF. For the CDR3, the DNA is TGCGCCAGCAGCTTCTCAGGGGCGGGCAATCAGCCCCAGCATTTT.